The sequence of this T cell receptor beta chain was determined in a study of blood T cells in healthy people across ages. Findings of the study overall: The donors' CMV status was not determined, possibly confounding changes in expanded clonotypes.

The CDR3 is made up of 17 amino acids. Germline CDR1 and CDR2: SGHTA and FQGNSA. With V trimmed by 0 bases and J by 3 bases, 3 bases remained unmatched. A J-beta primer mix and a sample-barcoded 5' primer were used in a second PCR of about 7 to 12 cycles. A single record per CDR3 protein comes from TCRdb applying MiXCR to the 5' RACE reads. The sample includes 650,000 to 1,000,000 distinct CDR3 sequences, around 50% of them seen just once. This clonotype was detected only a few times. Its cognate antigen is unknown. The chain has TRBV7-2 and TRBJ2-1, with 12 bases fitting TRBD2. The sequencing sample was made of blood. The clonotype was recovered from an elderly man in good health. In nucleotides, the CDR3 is TGTGCCAGCAGCTTAGCCGGGACTAGCGGGTTCTACAATGAGCAGTTCTTC. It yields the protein CASSLAGTSGFYNEQFF.